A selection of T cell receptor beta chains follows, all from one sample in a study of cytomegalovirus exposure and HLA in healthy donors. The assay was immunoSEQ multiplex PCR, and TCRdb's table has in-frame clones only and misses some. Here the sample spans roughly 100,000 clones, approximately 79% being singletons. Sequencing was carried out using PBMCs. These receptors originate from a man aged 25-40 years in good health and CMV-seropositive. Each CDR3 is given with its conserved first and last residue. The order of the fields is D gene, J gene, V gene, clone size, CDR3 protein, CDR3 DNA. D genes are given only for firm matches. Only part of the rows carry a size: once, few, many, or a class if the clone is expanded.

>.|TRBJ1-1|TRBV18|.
CASSPGRDTEAFF
TGTGCCAGCTCACCAGGGAGGGACACTGAAGCTTTCTTT
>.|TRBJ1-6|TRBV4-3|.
CASSQGPYNSPLHF
TGCGCCAGCAGCCAAGGGCCCTATAATTCACCCCTCCACTTT
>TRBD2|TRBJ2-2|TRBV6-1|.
CASRGGANTGELFF
TGTGCCAGCCGCGGGGGGGCTAACACCGGGGAGCTGTTTTTT
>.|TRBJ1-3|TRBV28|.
CASRAPGGKDTIYF
TGTGCCAGCAGAGCGCCGGGAGGAAAAGACACCATATATTTT
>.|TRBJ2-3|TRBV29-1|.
CSVEAGGDTQYF
TGCAGCGTTGAAGCGGGTGGGGATACGCAGTATTTT
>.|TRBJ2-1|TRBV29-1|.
CSVVRGFSISNEQFF
TGCAGCGTTGTAAGGGGGTTCTCCATTTCCAATGAGCAGTTCTTC
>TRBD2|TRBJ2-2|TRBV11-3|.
CASSHSIGLAFTGELFF
TGTGCCAGCAGTCATAGTATCGGACTAGCCTTTACCGGGGAGCTGTTTTTT
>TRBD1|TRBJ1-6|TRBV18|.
CASSPGTEDYSPLHF
TGTGCCAGCTCCCCCGGGACAGAGGATTATTCACCCCTCCACTTT
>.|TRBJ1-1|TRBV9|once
CASSVGVQTEAFF
TGTGCCAGCAGCGTAGGTGTTCAAACTGAAGCTTTCTTT
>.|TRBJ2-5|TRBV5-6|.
CASSPNPTNPQETQYF
TGTGCCAGCAGCCCCAACCCGACAAATCCCCAAGAGACCCAGTACTTC
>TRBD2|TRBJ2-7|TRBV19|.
CASGRGVGYEQYF
TGTGCCAGCGGGAGGGGGGTTGGTTACGAGCAGTACTTC
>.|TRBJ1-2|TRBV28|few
CASSGQGLYGYTF
TGTGCCAGCAGTGGCCAGGGGCTCTATGGCTACACCTTC
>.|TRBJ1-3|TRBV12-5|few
CASGSNSGTFRSGNTIYF
TGTGCTAGTGGCTCGAATAGCGGGACGTTTCGCTCTGGAAACACCATATATTTT
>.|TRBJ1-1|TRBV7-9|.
CASSPPQGNTEAFF
TGTGCCAGCAGCCCACCACAGGGGAACACTGAAGCTTTCTTT
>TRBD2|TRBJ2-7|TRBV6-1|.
CASSEYRASGGIEQYF
TGTGCCAGCAGTGAATATAGGGCTAGCGGGGGAATCGAGCAGTACTTC
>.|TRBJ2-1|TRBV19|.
CASSMPTEYNEQFF
TGTGCCAGTAGTATGCCGACAGAATACAATGAGCAGTTCTTC
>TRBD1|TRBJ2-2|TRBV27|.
CASRKQGRGTGELFF
TGTGCCAGCAGAAAACAGGGGCGCGGAACCGGGGAGCTGTTTTTT
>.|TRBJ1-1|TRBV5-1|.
CASSLAETGPHEAFF
TGCGCCAGCAGCTTGGCCGAGACAGGCCCGCATGAAGCTTTCTTT
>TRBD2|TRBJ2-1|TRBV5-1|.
CASSLAETSGVSEQFF
TGCGCCAGCAGCTTGGCCGAGACTAGCGGGGTGAGTGAGCAGTTCTTC
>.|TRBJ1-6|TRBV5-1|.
CASSFGGRGGSPLHF
TGCGCCAGCAGCTTTGGTGGGAGGGGAGGTTCACCCCTCCACTTT
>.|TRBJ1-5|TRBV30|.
CAWILTGGRGNQPQHF
TGTGCCTGGATCCTCACGGGGGGTCGGGGCAATCAGCCCCAGCATTTT
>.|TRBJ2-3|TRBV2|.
CASSAQGGGADTQYF
TGTGCCAGCAGTGCACAGGGGGGGGGCGCAGATACGCAGTATTTT
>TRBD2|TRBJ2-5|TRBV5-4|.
CASSLRAGGRETQYF
TGTGCCAGCAGCTTACGAGCGGGGGGGCGGGAGACCCAGTACTTC
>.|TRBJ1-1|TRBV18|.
CASLTHRTEAFF
TGTGCCAGCCTGACACACCGCACTGAAGCTTTCTTT
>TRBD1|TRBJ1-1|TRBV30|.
CAWSAGTGETEAFF
TGTGCCTGGAGCGCTGGGACAGGGGAGACTGAAGCTTTCTTT
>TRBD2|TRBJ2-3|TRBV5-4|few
CASSSGSGGGSDTQYF
TGTGCCAGCAGCTCCGGGTCGGGCGGGGGGTCAGATACGCAGTATTTT
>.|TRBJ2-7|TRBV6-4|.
CASSDSPSYEQYF
TGTGCCAGCAGTGACTCCCCTAGCTACGAGCAGTACTTC
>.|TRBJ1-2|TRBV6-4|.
CASSDRGGYGYTF
TGTGCCAGCAGTGATCGGGGGGGATATGGCTACACCTTC
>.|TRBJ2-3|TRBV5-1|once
CASSHAMTGKIDTQYF
TGCGCCAGCAGCCACGCAATGACAGGAAAAATTGATACGCAGTATTTT
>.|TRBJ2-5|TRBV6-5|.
CASSYSLTEPEQYF
TGTGCCAGCAGTTACTCTCTGACTGAGCCTGAGCAGTACTTC
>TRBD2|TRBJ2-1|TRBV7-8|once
CASSLRTSGYNEQFF
TGTGCCAGCAGCTTACGAACTAGCGGCTACAATGAGCAGTTCTTC
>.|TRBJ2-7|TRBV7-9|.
CSSSSQGGEQYF
TGTTCCAGCAGCTCCCAGGGTGGCGAGCAGTACTTC
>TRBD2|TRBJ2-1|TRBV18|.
CASSPLRQAGDNEQFF
TGTGCCAGCTCACCACTTCGGCAAGCGGGGGACAATGAGCAGTTCTTC
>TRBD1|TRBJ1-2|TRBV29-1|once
CSVVRTGANYGYTF
TGCAGCGTTGTAAGGACAGGAGCTAACTATGGCTACACCTTC
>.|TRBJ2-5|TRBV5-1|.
CASRRDSQETQYF
TGCGCCAGCAGACGGGACTCCCAAGAGACCCAGTACTTC
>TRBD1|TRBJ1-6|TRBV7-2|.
CASSWGQGYNSPLHF
TGTGCCAGCAGCTGGGGACAGGGGTACAATTCACCCCTCCACTTT
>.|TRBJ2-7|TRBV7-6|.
CASSLATPSYEQYF
TGTGCCAGCAGCTTAGCGACACCCTCCTACGAGCAGTACTTC
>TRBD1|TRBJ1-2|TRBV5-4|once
CASSLDRGINYGYTF
TGTGCCAGCAGCCTGGACAGGGGCATTAACTATGGCTACACCTTC
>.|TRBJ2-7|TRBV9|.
CASSPDSLPYEQYF
TGTGCCAGCAGCCCGGATAGCCTCCCCTACGAGCAGTACTTC
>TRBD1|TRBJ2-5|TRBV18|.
CASSPGQSETQYF
TGTGCCAGCTCACCGGGACAGTCGGAGACCCAGTACTTC
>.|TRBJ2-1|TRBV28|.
CASSSGLRYNEQFF
TGTGCCAGCAGTTCGGGACTCCGATACAATGAGCAGTTCTTC
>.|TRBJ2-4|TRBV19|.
CASRPTRGLAKNIQYF
TGTGCCAGTAGACCTACTAGAGGTCTAGCCAAAAACATTCAGTACTTC
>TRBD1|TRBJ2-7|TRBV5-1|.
CASSFFGTGVSYEQYF
TGCGCCAGCAGCTTTTTTGGGACAGGGGTTTCCTACGAGCAGTACTTC
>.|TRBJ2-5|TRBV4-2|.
CASSQDWAETQYF
TGTGCCAGCAGCCAAGATTGGGCAGAGACCCAGTACTTC
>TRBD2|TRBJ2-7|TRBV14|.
CASSQGILAGGSYEQYF
TGTGCCAGCAGCCAAGGAATACTAGCGGGGGGCTCCTACGAGCAGTACTTC
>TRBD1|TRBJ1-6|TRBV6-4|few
CASSTGTDNSPLHF
TGTGCCAGCAGCACCGGGACAGACAATTCACCCCTCCACTTT
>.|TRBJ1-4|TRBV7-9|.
CASSRGDGSTEKLFF
TGTGCCAGCAGCCGGGGTGACGGGTCCACTGAAAAACTGTTTTTT
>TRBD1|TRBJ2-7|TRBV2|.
CASSGGQTYEQYF
TGTGCCAGCAGTGGGGGACAGACCTACGAGCAGTACTTC
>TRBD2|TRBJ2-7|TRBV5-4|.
CASNSGGAIYEQYF
TGTGCCAGCAACAGCGGGGGGGCTATCTACGAGCAGTACTTC
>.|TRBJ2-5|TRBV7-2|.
CASSPLGQETQYF
TGTGCCAGCAGCCCACTAGGCCAAGAGACCCAGTACTTC
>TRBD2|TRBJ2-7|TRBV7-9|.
CASSSAGGRVGSYEQYF
TGTGCCAGCAGCTCGGCGGGGGGGCGCGTAGGCTCCTACGAGCAGTACTTC